This paragraph reports one T cell receptor beta chain. Its antigen remains unidentified. The sample is drawn from a study of cytomegalovirus exposure and HLA in healthy donors. Method: immunoSEQ multiplex PCR; TCRdb's copy keeps in-frame clones and lacks some. The profile shows about 130,000 clones, around 90% of them singletons. Germline values: CDR1 SGHVS, CDR2 FQNEAQ. The CDR3 covers 18 residues. V shed 1 base and J 3 bases; nucleotides not matched to a gene: 13. The donors were part of the validation cohort of over a hundred subjects. That cohort was separate from the first cohort, which comprised 700 or so subjects. Study results and caveats: According to the study, about 180 TCR beta chains were cytomegalovirus-associated.

The chain has TRBV7-8 and TRBJ2-7, with 9 nucleotides matching TRBD1. The clonotype was recovered from a young woman in good health and CMV-seronegative. Source material: PBMCs. The CDR3 loop reads CASSLVRPILGQGYEQYF. CDR3 coding DNA: TGTGCCAGCAGCTTAGTCAGGCCTATTCTGGGACAGGGCTACGAGCAGTACTTC. Combining the CDR3 with reference TRBV7-8 and TRBJ2-7 gives the whole variable domain GAGVSQSPRYKVAKRGQDVALRCDPISGHVSLFWYQQALGQGPEFLTYFQNEAQLDKSGLPSDRFFAERPEGSVSTLKIQRTQQEDSAVYLCASSLVRPILGQGYEQYFGPGTRLTVT.